Below, 32 T cell receptor beta chains from the same sample are listed, as sequenced in a study of shared clonotypes between healthy human individuals. Libraries were prepared by immunoSEQ multiplex PCR; TCRdb keeps only in-frame clonotypes and omits some of them. Seen here are 2.5 million or so clones, 90% to 95% observed once, and the top ten hold around 0.14%. The sequenced sample was naive CD4+ T cells sorted from blood. The subset was: CD45RA+ positively selected. These receptors were collected from a man in his late teens or twenties in good health.

Notes on this clone: Other DNA sequences in the same sample also yield this CDR3. The rearrangement uses TRBV2 and TRBJ2-3; no definite D call. The germline gives CDR1 SNHLY, CDR2 FYNNEI. The germline V and J ends were trimmed by 9 bases and 6 bases, with 7 bases remaining between them. This CDR3 is built from 10 residues. The CDR3 DNA is TGTGCCAGTTCCGAGGATACGCAGTATTTT. This sequence encodes CASSEDTQYF. Complete variable domain (other parts from reference TRBV2 and TRBJ2-3): EPEVTQTPSHQVTQMGQEVILRCVPISNHLYFYWYRQILGQKVEFLVSFYNNEISEKSEIFDDQFSVERPDGSNFTLKIRSTKLEDSAMYFCASSEDTQYFGPGTRLTVL.

This clone was found a few times. The chain is built from TRBV7-2 and TRBJ1-5; a weak D match, TRBD1 (6 bases). This CDR3 contains 13 residues. Trimming took off 5 bases at V and 7 bases at J, with 12 bases between the two ends. The germline V gene has CDR1 SGHTA and CDR2 FQGNSA. The CDR3 DNA sequence: TGTGCCAGCAGCGAACTGGGACAACAGCCCCAGCATTTT. Translation gives CASSELGQQPQHF. Combining the CDR3 with reference TRBV7-2 and TRBJ1-5 gives the whole variable domain GAGVSQSPSNKVTEKGKDVELRCDPISGHTALYWYRQSLGQGLEFLIYFQGNSAPDKSGLPSDRFSAERTGGSVSTLTIQRTQQEDSAVYLCASSELGQQPQHFGDGTRLSIL.

The J gene is TRBJ2-6, the V gene TRBV10-3; D possibly corresponds to TRBD2 (5 bases). V was cut by 10 bases and J by 1 base, with 5 bases left in between. CDR1 is ENHRY and CDR2 is SYGVKD in the germline V gene. The CDR3 runs to 12 residues. CDR3 region: CATGSGANVLTF. Here the CDR3 DNA reads TGTGCCACGGGGTCTGGGGCCAACGTCCTGACTTTC.

V gene TRBV7-2 combines with J gene TRBJ2-2; no firm D call. Trimming pared 5 bases from V and 0 bases from J, leaving 13 bases between. The CDR3 is 16 residues long. The germline V gene encodes CDR1 SGHTA and CDR2 FQGNSA. CDR3 sequence: CASSPAAAANTGELFF. The DNA of the CDR3 is TGTGCCAGCAGCCCCGCCGCTGCAGCGAACACCGGGGAGCTGTTTTTT.

This chain connects TRBV28 to TRBJ1-5; 9 bases match TRBD1. With V trimmed by 2 bases and J by 3 bases, 5 bases remained unmatched. Germline lookup yields CDR1 MDHEN and CDR2 SYDVKM. The CDR3 is 16 residues long. The CDR3 DNA reads as TGTGCCAGCAGTTTACCAACAGGGGGCGTCAATCAGCCCCAGCATTTT. This gives the protein CASSLPTGGVNQPQHF.

About this clone: The same CDR3 is also encoded by other DNA sequences in this sample. V usage is TRBV5-1 and J usage is TRBJ2-1; 13 bases fit TRBD2. This CDR3 region has 15 residues. The germline V gene encodes CDR1 SGHRS and CDR2 YFSETQ. V lost 5 bases to trimming and J lost 3 bases; unmatched junction nucleotides: 2. The CDR3 coding sequence is TGCGCCAGCAGTCGGACTAGCGGGAGCTACAATGAGCAGTTCTTC. It translates to CASSRTSGSYNEQFF. The complete variable domain, with remaining parts taken from reference TRBV5-1 and TRBJ2-1, reads KAGVTQTPRYLIKTRGQQVTLSCSPISGHRSVSWYQQTPGQGLQFLFEYFSETQRNKGNFPGRFSGRQFSNSRSEMNVSTLELGDSALYLCASSRTSGSYNEQFFGPGTRLTVL.

Points on this clone: At the DNA level, this CDR3 is encoded by other sequences in the same sample as well. The rearrangement links TRBV11-2 to TRBJ2-3; the match to TRBD2 covers 10 bases. V shed 1 base, J shed 1 base, and the junction held 2 bases outside the gene matches. This CDR3 is 16 amino acids long. The germline gives CDR1 SGHAT, CDR2 FQNNGV. This CDR3 is CASSLALAGGTDTQYF. The DNA of the CDR3 is TGTGCCAGCAGCTTAGCCCTAGCGGGAGGCACAGATACGCAGTATTTT.

The chain combines TRBV7-8 with TRBJ2-3; 8 bases are shared with TRBD1. CDR3 length equals 15 residues. Germline trimming cut 0 bases from V and 6 bases from J; bases unmatched to any gene: 5. CDR1 is SGHVS, CDR2 FQNEAQ, per germline. The CDR3 region is CASSLAGQALDTQYF. For the CDR3, the DNA is TGTGCCAGCAGCTTAGCGGGACAGGCATTGGATACGCAGTATTTT.

The V and J genes are TRBV2 and TRBJ2-3; TRBD1 matches at 7 bases. The length of the CDR3 is 15 residues. V was clipped by 6 bases and J by 2 bases; unmatched bases: 8. Germline assignment: CDR1 SNHLY and CDR2 FYNNEI. The CDR3: CASRKRDSHTDTQYF. The CDR3 region has the DNA TGTGCCAGCAGGAAAAGGGACAGCCACACAGATACGCAGTATTTT.

J is TRBJ2-7 and V is TRBV7-2; 7 nucleotides agree with TRBD2. Losses at the gene ends were 0 bases for V and 3 bases for J; bases not matched to a gene: 2. The CDR3 has 14 residues. In germline, CDR1 is SGHTA, CDR2 FQGNSA. The CDR3 protein is CASSLASGNYEQYF. Written as DNA, the CDR3 is TGTGCCAGCAGCTTAGCCAGCGGGAACTACGAGCAGTACTTC.

The DNA of the CDR3 is TGTGCCAGCAGCCAAGTGGGGCAGAAACAAGAGACCCAGTACTTC. Protein: CASSQVGQKQETQYF. The chain recombines TRBV14 with TRBJ2-5; a weak D match, TRBD1 (5 bases). Per the germline V gene, CDR1 is SGHDN and CDR2 is FVKESK. CDR3 length: 15 residues. V was shortened by 1 base and J by 2 bases, with 11 bases between the two germline ends.

J is TRBJ2-2 and V is TRBV6-1; possibly TRBD1 for D (5 bases). The CDR3 has 16 amino acids. With 0 bases removed from V and 5 bases from J, the gap between germline ends came to 13 bases. Germline-derived CDR1 and CDR2 are MNHNS and SASEGT. CDR3 bases: TGTGCCAGCAGTGAAGCGTTGACAGTGACGACCGGGGAGCTGTTTTTT. It codes for CASSEALTVTTGELFF.

The genes are TRBV29-1 and TRBJ2-2, with TRBD2 identical over 9 bases. Trimming took 4 bases from V and 5 from J; bases not matched to a gene: 14. Looked up from germline, CDR1 is SQVTM and CDR2 is ANQGSEA. The CDR3 has 17 amino acids. The CDR3 spells CSVANPSGVTLTGELFF. DNA of the CDR3: TGCAGCGTTGCTAACCCTAGCGGGGTAACCCTGACCGGGGAGCTGTTTTTT.

The genes are TRBV5-5 and TRBJ2-3, with 14 bases matching TRBD2. CDR1 is SGHKS, CDR2 YYEKEE, per germline (reference sequence). V was clipped by 7 bases and J by 6 bases; unmatched bases: 10. There are 16 residues in the CDR3. DNA for the CDR3: TGTGCCAGCTGGGCCGGGACTAGCGGGAGATCGGATACGCAGTATTTT. Translating it yields CASWAGTSGRSDTQYF.

The chain links TRBV2 to TRBJ2-7; 9 bases align to TRBD1. The J segment lost 1 base and the V segment lost 6 bases, leaving 4 bases of the junction unmatched. This CDR3 contains 14 residues. The germline gives CDR1 SNHLY, CDR2 FYNNEI. CDR3 loop: CASRAGTGSYEQYF. CDR3 sequence (DNA): TGTGCCAGCAGAGCCGGGACAGGGTCCTACGAGCAGTACTTC.

The V and J genes are TRBV11-3 and TRBJ2-7; tentatively, D is TRBD2 (6 bases). Trimming cost V 5 bases and J 7 bases, with 12 bases left between them. This CDR3 spans 12 amino acids. CDR1 SGHNT and CDR2 YENEEA come from the germline V gene. CDR3 residues: CASSPGLGEQYF. CDR3 DNA sequence: TGTGCCAGCAGCCCGGGACTCGGGGAGCAGTACTTC.

This rearrangement joins TRBV13 to TRBJ1-2; no reliable D call. V was trimmed by 8 bases and J by 8 bases, leaving 27 bases between them. The germline V gene encodes CDR1 PRHDT and CDR2 FYEKMQ (reference sequence). The CDR3 extends over 16 amino acids. This chain's CDR3 is CASSPLGIFWEEGYTF. For the CDR3, the DNA is TGTGCCAGCTCACCTCTTGGGATTTTCTGGGAGGAAGGCTACACCTTC.

The rearrangement joins TRBV19 to TRBJ1-5; 8 bases agree with TRBD1. The germline V gene has CDR1 LNHDA and CDR2 SQIVND (reference sequence). V was clipped by 5 bases and J by 3 bases; unmatched bases: 6. The CDR3 spans 15 residues. CDR3 bases: TGTGCCAGTAGTCACGGGGACAGGATCAATCAGCCCCAGCATTTT. This encodes CASSHGDRINQPQHF. Filled out from reference TRBV19 and TRBJ1-5, the complete variable domain reads DGGITQSPKYLFRKEGQNVTLSCEQNLNHDAMYWYRQDPGQGLRLIYYSQIVNDFQKGDIAEGYSVSREKKESFPLTVTSAQKNPTAFYLCASSHGDRINQPQHFGDGTRLSIL.

The V call is TRBV2, the J call TRBJ2-7, with 7 bases that match TRBD1. Looked up from germline, CDR1 is SNHLY and CDR2 is FYNNEI. After removal of 6 bases from V and 7 bases from J, the junction contained 6 bases not matched to a gene. This CDR3 has 12 residues. The CDR3, as DNA: TGTGCCAGCAGCTTTACAGGGGATGAGCAGTACTTC. The encoded protein is CASSFTGDEQYF.

The chain is built from TRBV6-1 and TRBJ1-4; TRBD1 might be the D (6 bases). This CDR3 contains 15 residues. V gave up 6 bases and J gave up 7 bases, with 18 bases separating them. Germline CDR1 and CDR2: MNHNS and SASEGT. The CDR3 sequence is CASSHREGMIEKLFF. In DNA form, the CDR3 reads TGTGCCAGCAGCCACAGGGAAGGAATGATTGAAAAACTGTTTTTT.

Concerning this clone: Other DNA variants within this sample encode the same CDR3. V gene TRBV5-4 combines with J gene TRBJ2-3; D is uncertain. V gave up 4 bases and J gave up 2 bases, with 8 bases separating them. The V gene's germline CDR1 is SGHNT and CDR2 YYREEE (reference sequence). CDR3 length equals 13 residues. The CDR3, as DNA: TGTGCCAGCAGCCTGAACCCCACAGATACGCAGTATTTT. It specifies CASSLNPTDTQYF. The variable domain in full, completed from reference TRBV5-4 and TRBJ2-3, reads ETGVTQSPTHLIKTRGQQVTLRCSSQSGHNTVSWYQQALGQGPQFIFQYYREEENGRGNFPPRFSGLQFPNYSSELNVNALELDDSALYLCASSLNPTDTQYFGPGTRLTVL.

J is TRBJ2-5 and V is TRBV18, with 10 bases matching TRBD1. The V gene's germline CDR1 is KGHSH and CDR2 LQKENI. The V segment lost 4 bases and the J segment 0 bases; nucleotides outside the gene matches: 2. This CDR3 has 15 residues. The CDR3 bases are TGTGCCAGCTCACGAGGACAGGGGGACCAAGAGACCCAGTACTTC. The encoded protein is CASSRGQGDQETQYF. Complete variable domain (other parts from reference TRBV18 and TRBJ2-5): NAGVMQNPRHLVRRRGQEARLRCSPMKGHSHVYWYRQLPEEGLKFMVYLQKENIIDESGMPKERFSAEFPKEGPSILRIQQVVRGDSAAYFCASSRGQGDQETQYFGPGTRLLVL.

The rearrangement links TRBV7-9 to TRBJ2-7; D ambiguous. Trimming removed 3 bases at V and 2 bases at J, with 8 bases between. Germline V lookup: CDR1 SEHNR, CDR2 FQNEAQ (reference sequence). The CDR3 length is 13 residues. The CDR3 reads CASSFTVAYEQYF. In nucleotides, the CDR3 is TGTGCCAGCAGCTTCACCGTGGCCTACGAGCAGTACTTC.

The rearrangement uses TRBV2 and TRBJ2-2, with 10 nucleotides matching TRBD1. CDR3 size: 21 residues. CDR1 is SNHLY, CDR2 FYNNEI, per germline. After removal of 5 bases from V and 0 bases from J, the junction contained 18 bases not matched to a gene. This CDR3 is CASSRDRGSPSGPTNTGELFF. CDR3 coding DNA: TGTGCCAGCAGTCGGGACAGGGGCTCCCCCTCGGGTCCTACGAACACCGGGGAGCTGTTTTTT.

This chain connects TRBV2 to TRBJ2-7; unclear D gene. Trimming took off 3 bases at V and 6 bases at J, with 9 bases between the two ends. CDR3 length equals 12 residues. Germline V gives CDR1 SNHLY, CDR2 FYNNEI. The CDR3 loop is CASSDRVSEQYF. The CDR3 DNA follows: TGTGCCAGCAGTGATAGAGTCAGCGAGCAGTACTTC.

The CDR3: CASSVASGLREQFF. DNA for the CDR3: TGTGCCAGCAGCGTAGCTTCAGGGCTCCGAGAGCAGTTCTTC. The chain links TRBV9 to TRBJ2-1; D is possibly TRBD1 (5 bases). CDR1 is SGDLS and CDR2 is YYNGEE in the germline V gene. This CDR3 is built from 14 residues. V lost 0 bases and J 10 bases, leaving 14 bases between the germline ends.

The chain uses TRBV7-2 and TRBJ2-7, with D perhaps TRBD1 (5 bases). The CDR3 has 14 amino acids. The V gene's germline CDR1 is SGHTA and CDR2 FQGNSA. V was cut by 5 bases and J by 5 bases, with 16 bases left in between. In nucleotides, the CDR3 is TGTGCCAGCAGCCCGCGATGGGGCCCGCACGAGCAGTACTTC. Translation: CASSPRWGPHEQYF. Filled out from reference TRBV7-2 and TRBJ2-7, the complete variable domain reads GAGVSQSPSNKVTEKGKDVELRCDPISGHTALYWYRQSLGQGLEFLIYFQGNSAPDKSGLPSDRFSAERTGGSVSTLTIQRTQQEDSAVYLCASSPRWGPHEQYFGPGTRLTVT.

On this clone: At the DNA level, this CDR3 is encoded by other sequences in the same sample as well. The chain couples TRBV18 to TRBJ1-2; 7 nucleotides align to TRBD1. The CDR3 runs 13 residues. Germline V gene sequence: CDR1 KGHSH, CDR2 LQKENI. With 1 base clipped from V and 8 bases from J, the junction kept 4 bases outside the gene matches. The CDR3 is CASSPLDRRGYTF. The DNA of the CDR3 is TGTGCCAGCTCACCACTGGACAGGAGGGGCTACACCTTC. Full variable domain (missing parts from reference TRBV18 and TRBJ1-2): NAGVMQNPRHLVRRRGQEARLRCSPMKGHSHVYWYRQLPEEGLKFMVYLQKENIIDESGMPKERFSAEFPKEGPSILRIQQVVRGDSAAYFCASSPLDRRGYTFGSGTRLTVV.

The rearrangement links TRBV10-3 to TRBJ2-3, with 7 bases matching TRBD1. The CDR3 is 15 amino acids. The germline gives CDR1 ENHRY, CDR2 SYGVKD. Trimming took 0 bases from V and 3 from J; bases not matched to a gene: 3. The CDR3 here is CAISESVQGTDTQYF. CDR3 DNA sequence: TGTGCCATCAGTGAGTCTGTACAGGGGACAGATACGCAGTATTTT.

The J gene is TRBJ2-1, the V gene TRBV27; the match to TRBD2 covers 11 bases. Germline V gives CDR1 MNHEY, CDR2 SMNVEV (reference sequence). Trimming at V came to 2 bases and at J to 8 bases, leaving 11 bases not matched to a gene. The CDR3 spans 17 residues. The CDR3 spells CASSLEISGRARDEQFF. The CDR3 nucleotides read TGTGCCAGCAGTTTAGAGATTAGCGGGAGGGCTCGGGATGAGCAGTTCTTC.

As for this clone: The junction departs from germline at one end; a sequencing error may be responsible. The chain joins TRBV5-1 to TRBJ2-1; the D gene is possibly TRBD2 (6 bases). The CDR3 length is 12 residues. Germline V gene sequence: CDR1 SGHRS, CDR2 YFSETQ. CDR3 in DNA: TGCGCCAGCAGCTTGCCGGGAGTAGGATGGGTCTTC. It codes for CASSLPGVGWVF.

CDR3 amino acids: CASSESRGGTGELFF. The DNA of the CDR3 is TGTGCCAGCAGTGAAAGCAGGGGTGGCACCGGGGAGCTGTTTTTT. The chain carries TRBV2 and TRBJ2-2; possibly TRBD1 for D (6 bases). The germline gives CDR1 SNHLY, CDR2 FYNNEI. V lost 2 bases, J lost 4 bases, and 11 bases lay in between. This CDR3 region has 15 residues.